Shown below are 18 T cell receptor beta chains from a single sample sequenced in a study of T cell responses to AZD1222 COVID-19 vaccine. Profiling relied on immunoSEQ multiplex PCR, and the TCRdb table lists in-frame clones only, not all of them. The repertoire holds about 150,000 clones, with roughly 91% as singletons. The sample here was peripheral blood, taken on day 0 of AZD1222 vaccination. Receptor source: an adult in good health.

CDR3 nucleotide sequence: TGCGCCAGCAGCCAAGATAGTACCGGGGGGGGCCGAAATGAGCAGTTCTTC. Translating gives CASSQDSTGGGRNEQFF. This chain connects TRBV4-1 to TRBJ2-1, with 8 positions matching TRBD2. CDR1 MGHRA and CDR2 YSYEKL come from the germline V gene. This CDR3 region has 17 residues. With V trimmed by 0 bases and J by 7 bases, 11 bases remained unmatched.

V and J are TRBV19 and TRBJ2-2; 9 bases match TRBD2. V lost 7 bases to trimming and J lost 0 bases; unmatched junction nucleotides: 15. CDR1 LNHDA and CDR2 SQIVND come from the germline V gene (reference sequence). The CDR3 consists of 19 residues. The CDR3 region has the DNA TGTGCCAGTACCCCACGAAGCGGGGGGTCCTACGCGAACACCGGGGAGCTGTTTTTT. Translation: CASTPRSGGSYANTGELFF.

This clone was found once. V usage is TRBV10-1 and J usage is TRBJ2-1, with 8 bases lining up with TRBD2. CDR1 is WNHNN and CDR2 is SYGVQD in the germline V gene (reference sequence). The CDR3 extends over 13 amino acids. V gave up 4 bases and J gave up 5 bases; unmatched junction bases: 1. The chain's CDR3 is CASSGSGNNEQFF. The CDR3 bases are TGCGCCAGCAGTGGTAGCGGGAACAATGAGCAGTTCTTC.

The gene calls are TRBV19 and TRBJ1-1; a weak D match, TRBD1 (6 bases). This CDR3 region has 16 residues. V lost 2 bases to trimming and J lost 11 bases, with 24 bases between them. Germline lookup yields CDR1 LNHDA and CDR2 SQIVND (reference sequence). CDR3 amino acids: CASSITGTDRIRLAFF. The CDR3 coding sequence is TGTGCCAGTAGTATAACGGGCACAGACAGGATCCGGTTGGCTTTCTTT.

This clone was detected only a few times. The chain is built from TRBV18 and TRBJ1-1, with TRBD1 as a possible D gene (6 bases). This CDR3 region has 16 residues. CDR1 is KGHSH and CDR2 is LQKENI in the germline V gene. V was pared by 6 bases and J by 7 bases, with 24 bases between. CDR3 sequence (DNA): TGTGCCAGCTCCCCGACCCTCGGGGGGCAAGGTATTGAAGCTTTCTTT. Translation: CASSPTLGGQGIEAFF.

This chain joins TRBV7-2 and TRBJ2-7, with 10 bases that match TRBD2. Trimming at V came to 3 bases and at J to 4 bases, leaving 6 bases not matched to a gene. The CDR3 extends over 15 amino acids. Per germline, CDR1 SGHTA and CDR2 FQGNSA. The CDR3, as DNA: TGTGCCAGCAGCTTGTCTAGCGGGAGTCAGTACGAGCAGTACTTC. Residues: CASSLSSGSQYEQYF.

Here the CDR3 DNA reads TGTGCCAGCAGCTTAGGAACGAACAGCGTCAATCAGCCCCAGCATTTT. Protein product: CASSLGTNSVNQPQHF. The chain recombines TRBV7-6 with TRBJ1-5; D unresolved. This CDR3 contains 16 residues. Trimming removed 1 base from V and 3 bases from J, with 13 bases in between. From germline, CDR1 is SGHVS and CDR2 FNYEAQ.

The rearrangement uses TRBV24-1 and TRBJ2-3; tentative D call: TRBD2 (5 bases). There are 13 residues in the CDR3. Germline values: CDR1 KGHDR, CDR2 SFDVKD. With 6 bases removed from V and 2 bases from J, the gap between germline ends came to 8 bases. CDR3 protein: CATSPGNTDTQYF. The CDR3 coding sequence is TGTGCCACCAGTCCCGGGAACACAGATACGCAGTATTTT.

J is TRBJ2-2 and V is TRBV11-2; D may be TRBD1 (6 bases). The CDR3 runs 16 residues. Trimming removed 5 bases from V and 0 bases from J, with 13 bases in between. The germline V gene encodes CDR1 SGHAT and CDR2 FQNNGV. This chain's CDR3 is CASSQETGANTGELFF. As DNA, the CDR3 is TGTGCCAGCAGCCAAGAGACAGGAGCGAACACCGGGGAGCTGTTTTTT. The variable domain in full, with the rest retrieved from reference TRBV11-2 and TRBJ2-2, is EAGVAQSPRYKIIEKRQSVAFWCNPISGHATLYWYQQILGQGPKLLIQFQNNGVVDDSQLPKDRFSAERLKGVDSTLKIQPAKLEDSAVYLCASSQETGANTGELFFGEGSRLTVL.

CDR3 in amino acids: CASSHPGGGGLTDTQYF. CDR3 nucleotide sequence: TGCGCCAGCAGCCACCCCGGGGGCGGGGGGCTCACAGATACGCAGTATTTT. The rearrangement links TRBV4-1 to TRBJ2-3; the match to TRBD2 covers 8 bases. The ends lost 3 bases at V and 2 bases at J; junction bases unmatched: 10. The CDR3 sequence is 17 residues long. Germline V gives CDR1 MGHRA, CDR2 YSYEKL.

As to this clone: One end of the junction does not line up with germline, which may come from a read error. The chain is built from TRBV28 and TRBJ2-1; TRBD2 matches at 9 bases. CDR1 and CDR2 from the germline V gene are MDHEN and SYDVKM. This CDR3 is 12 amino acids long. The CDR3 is CASSLPLAGSVF. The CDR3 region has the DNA TGTGCCAGCAGTTTACCTCTAGCGGGATCGGTCTTC.

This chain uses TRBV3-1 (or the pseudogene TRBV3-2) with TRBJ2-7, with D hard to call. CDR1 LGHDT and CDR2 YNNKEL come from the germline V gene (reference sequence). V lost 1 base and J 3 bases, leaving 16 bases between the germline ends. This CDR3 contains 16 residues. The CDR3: CASSQVPRSRIYEQYF. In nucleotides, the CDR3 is TGTGCCAGCAGCCAAGTGCCTCGGTCAAGGATCTACGAGCAGTACTTC.

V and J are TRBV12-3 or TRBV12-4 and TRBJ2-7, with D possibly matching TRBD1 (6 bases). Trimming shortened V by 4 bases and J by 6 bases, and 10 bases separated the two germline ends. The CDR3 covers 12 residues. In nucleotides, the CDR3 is TGTGCCAGCAGTTCGTACAGGGTCGAGCAGTACTTC. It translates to CASSSYRVEQYF.

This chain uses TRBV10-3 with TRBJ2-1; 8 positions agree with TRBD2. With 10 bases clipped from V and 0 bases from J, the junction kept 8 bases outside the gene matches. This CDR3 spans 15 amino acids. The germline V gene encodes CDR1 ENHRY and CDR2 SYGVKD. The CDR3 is CATLPGTSSYNEQFF. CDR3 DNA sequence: TGTGCCACCCTTCCCGGGACTAGCTCCTACAATGAGCAGTTCTTC.

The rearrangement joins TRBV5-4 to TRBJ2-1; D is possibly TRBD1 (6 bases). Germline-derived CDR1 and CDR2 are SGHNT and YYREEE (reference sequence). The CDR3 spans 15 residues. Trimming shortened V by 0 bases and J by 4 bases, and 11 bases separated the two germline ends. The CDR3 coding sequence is TGTGCCAGCAGCTTGGACAGGGCCCCTTACAATGAGCAGTTCTTC. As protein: CASSLDRAPYNEQFF.

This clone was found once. The CDR3, as DNA: TGTGCCAGTAGACACCCCCTGACAGGTCACGGGCAGCCCCAGCATTTT. Protein: CASRHPLTGHGQPQHF. V usage is TRBV19 and J usage is TRBJ1-5; D is possibly TRBD1 (6 bases). V lost 6 bases and J 7 bases, leaving 22 bases between the germline ends. Germline V gene lookup returns CDR1 LNHDA and CDR2 SQIVND (reference sequence). CDR3 size: 16 residues.

The CDR3 DNA is TGTGCCAGTAGTGTCAGGGCGGGCACCGGGGAGCTGTTTTTT. The encoded protein is CASSVRAGTGELFF. The gene calls are TRBV19 and TRBJ2-2; D is perhaps TRBD1 or TRBD2 (5 bases each). CDR1 LNHDA and CDR2 SQIVND come from the germline V gene (reference sequence). This CDR3 is 14 amino acids long. Trimming removed 5 bases from V and 4 bases from J, with 11 bases in between.

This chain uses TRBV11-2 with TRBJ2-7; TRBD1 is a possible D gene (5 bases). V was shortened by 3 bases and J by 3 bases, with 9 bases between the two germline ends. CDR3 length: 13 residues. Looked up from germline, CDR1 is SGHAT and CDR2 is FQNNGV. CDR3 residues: CASSLRQLYEQYF. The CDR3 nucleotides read TGTGCCAGCAGCTTGCGACAGCTCTACGAGCAGTACTTC.